The rows below give T cell receptor beta chains drawn from one sample of a study of CD8+ T cells in alopecia areata. Some clones are missing from TCRdb's copy, which holds only in-frame ones; the method was immunoSEQ multiplex PCR. Among 200,000 to 250,000 clones, around two fifths were seen once, and the ten largest hold around 2.5%. The sequencing here drew on CD4+ T cells sorted from blood, taken at approximately week 36, from a patient treated with tofacitinib. The receptors originated from a human donor with alopecia areata. The CDR3 runs from the conserved cysteine through the conserved F or W. The order of the fields is CDR3 protein, J gene, V gene.

CAWGMGLGANEQFF	TRBJ2-1	TRBV30
CASGETQYF	TRBJ2-5	TRBV7-2
CSVWTSGSQETQYF	TRBJ2-5	TRBV29-1
CASSLVSQTGFF	TRBJ2-1	TRBV7-9
CASRRLGPMDEQYF	TRBJ2-7	TRBV11-2
CASSPGSGLAKNIQYF	TRBJ2-4	TRBV14
CAWSPLLSGNTIYF	TRBJ1-3	TRBV30
CASSMGDRHNEQFF	TRBJ2-1	TRBV19
CASSAGRVWETQYF	TRBJ2-5	TRBV7-2
CASGASRGATQYF	TRBJ2-5	TRBV19
CASSQEFAAGGQFF	TRBJ2-1	TRBV4-3
CASSLAGDWRRTKETQYF	TRBJ2-5	TRBV7-2
CASSSERQNYGYTF	TRBJ1-2	TRBV5-1
CASRPGRTDTQYF	TRBJ2-3	TRBV6-6
CASRLSGANVLTF	TRBJ2-6	TRBV6-5
CASSVGQVKDTQYF	TRBJ2-3	TRBV9